These 22 T cell receptor beta chains were sequenced from one sample in a study of T cells after yellow fever vaccination. TCRdb re-called the 5' RACE reads through MiXCR, storing one row per CDR3 protein. This table holds about 58,000 distinct CDR3 sequences, approximately 7% found once. The input for sequencing was CD8+ T cells sorted from PBMCs, taken on the day of the first yellow fever vaccination. All receptors come from a man aged 18-30 years who received the YFV17D yellow fever vaccine.

This clonotype was seen only a few times. The genes are TRBV7-6 and TRBJ2-7; the match to TRBD1 covers 9 bases. V lost 5 bases and J lost 6; bases outside the gene matches: 11. CDR3 size: 15 residues. Germline-derived CDR1 and CDR2 are SGHVS and FNYEAQ. CDR3 sequence: CASSTPGQGNSEQYF. CDR3 DNA: TGTGCCAGCAGCACCCCGGGACAGGGTAACTCCGAGCAGTACTTC.

This clonotype was recorded many times. The rearrangement uses TRBV4-1 and TRBJ2-1, with 11 positions matching TRBD1. The V segment lost 3 bases and the J segment 7 bases; nucleotides outside the gene matches: 5. The germline gives CDR1 MGHRA, CDR2 YSYEKL. The CDR3 totals 15 residues. The CDR3, as DNA: TGCGCCAGCAGCCATGGACAGGGGGCGACTAATGAGCAGTTCTTC. Protein product: CASSHGQGATNEQFF.

This clonotype showed up just a few times. The chain is built from TRBV29-1 and TRBJ2-5; D may be TRBD1 (5 bases). With 5 bases removed from V and 1 base from J, the gap between germline ends came to 8 bases. The CDR3 sequence is 12 residues long. The germline V gene encodes CDR1 SQVTM and CDR2 ANQGSEA. CDR3 region: CSVHQGQETQYF. CDR3 nucleotides: TGCAGCGTTCACCAGGGCCAAGAGACCCAGTACTTC. Variable domain in full (rest from reference TRBV29-1 and TRBJ2-5): SAVISQKPSRDICQRGTSLTIQCQVDSQVTMMFWYRQQPGQSLTLIATANQGSEATYESGFVIDKFPISRPNLTFSTLTVSNMSPEDSSIYLCSVHQGQETQYFGPGTRLLVL.

In this sample, this clonotype turned up a few times. V is TRBV15 and J is TRBJ1-1, with 7 bases matching TRBD1. The V gene end was trimmed by 6 bases and the J gene end by 3 bases; junction bases not matched to a gene: 1. The CDR3 covers 12 residues. Germline CDR1 and CDR2: LNHNV and YYDKDF (reference sequence). The CDR3 sequence is CATRQGDTEAFF. CDR3 nucleotides: TGTGCCACCAGGCAGGGGGACACTGAAGCTTTCTTT.

This rearrangement joins TRBV3-1 to TRBJ2-3; tentatively, D is TRBD1 (5 bases). Germline V gene data show CDR1 as LGHDT and CDR2 as YNNKEL (reference sequence). The CDR3 is made up of 16 amino acids. V dropped 5 bases and J dropped 3 bases, with 18 bases sitting between them. The CDR3 sequence is CASSSPPGKGTDTQYF. CDR3 DNA: TGTGCCAGCAGCTCCCCTCCAGGGAAGGGTACAGATACGCAGTATTTT.

As regards this clonotype: The missing conserved phenylalanine or tryptophan at the end of this CDR3 makes a read error likely. This sequence joins TRBV12-3 or TRBV12-4 and TRBJ2-1; 13 positions agree with TRBD2. CDR3 length: 15 amino acids. Losses at the gene ends were 3 bases for V and 7 bases for J; bases not matched to a gene: 3. The DNA of the CDR3 is TGTGCCAGCAGTTTTCAACTAGCGGGGGGGAATGAGCAGTTCTTG. Its protein is CASSFQLAGGNEQFL.

This clonotype was found once. The chain couples TRBV10-3 to TRBJ2-7; D might be TRBD2 (7 bases). This CDR3 has 14 amino acids. Germline CDR1 reads ENHRY; CDR2 reads SYGVKD. Deletions cut 3 bases from V and 7 bases from J, with 16 bases between. CDR3 sequence (DNA): TGTGCCATCAGTGACCCGGGGGGCGCGGGGGAGCAGTACGTC. Encoded protein: CAISDPGGAGEQYV.

This clonotype has ten or more counts. The J gene is TRBJ1-3, the V gene TRBV5-5; no reliable D call. The CDR3 has 16 residues. CDR1 is SGHKS, CDR2 YYEKEE, per germline (reference sequence). The germline V and J ends were trimmed by 3 bases and 0 bases, with 13 bases remaining between them. CDR3 DNA sequence: TGTGCCAGCAGCTCTAACCCATTCAGCTCTGGAAACACCATATATTTT. Protein: CASSSNPFSSGNTIYF.

The sample holds a few counts of this clonotype. The V call is TRBV4-3, the J call TRBJ1-3, with unresolved D. Germline CDR1 is LGHNA and CDR2 is YSLEER. V lost 4 bases and J 4 bases, leaving 11 bases between the germline ends. The CDR3 is made up of 14 amino acids. CDR3: CASSRTNGGNTIYF. For the CDR3, the DNA is TGCGCCAGCAGCCGTACGAACGGAGGAAACACCATATATTTT.

This clonotype was seen a handful of times. The rearrangement uses TRBV7-9 and TRBJ2-5; D is unresolved. Germline CDR1 is SEHNR and CDR2 is FQNEAQ (reference sequence). The CDR3 loop spans 12 amino acids. The V and J ends lost 5 bases and 2 bases respectively, with 6 bases between them. The CDR3 loop reads CASSGRQETQYF. In nucleotides, the CDR3 is TGTGCCAGCAGCGGAAGGCAAGAGACCCAGTACTTC.

This clonotype occurred many times. The J gene is TRBJ2-3, the V gene TRBV29-1, with TRBD2 matching 7 bases. CDR1 is SQVTM, CDR2 ANQGSEA, per germline. The CDR3 totals 12 residues. V dropped 4 bases and J dropped 6; count of bases not matched to a gene: 4. CDR3 coding DNA: TGCAGCGTTGTTTGGGACTATGATACGCAGTATTTT. As protein: CSVVWDYDTQYF.

This clonotype was counted a few times. This sequence joins TRBV7-9 and TRBJ2-1; 9 bases align to TRBD2. The length of the CDR3 is 16 residues. The germline V gene encodes CDR1 SEHNR and CDR2 FQNEAQ (reference sequence). V shed 1 base, J shed 4 bases, and the junction held 5 bases outside the gene matches. This CDR3 reads CASSLVIAGVYNEQFF. The CDR3, as DNA: TGTGCCAGCAGCTTAGTAATAGCGGGGGTGTACAATGAGCAGTTCTTC.

This clonotype has a count of ten or more. The chain has TRBV10-2 and TRBJ2-7; 9 bases map to TRBD2. The length of the CDR3 is 16 residues. CDR1 is WSHSY and CDR2 is SAAADI in the germline V gene. The ends lost 3 bases at V and 2 bases at J; junction bases unmatched: 8. CDR3 in amino acids: CASSDPVAGAPYEQYF. The CDR3 nucleotides are TGCGCCAGCAGTGACCCAGTAGCGGGGGCCCCCTACGAGCAGTACTTC.

This clonotype was recorded many times. The rearrangement joins TRBV4-3 to TRBJ2-1, with 7 nucleotides matching TRBD2. Per the germline V gene, CDR1 is LGHNA and CDR2 is YSLEER. Trimming removed 6 bases from V and 2 bases from J; junction bases left unmatched: 10. The CDR3 is 16 amino acids. CDR3 loop: CASSPRASGAYNEQFF. As DNA, the CDR3 is TGCGCCAGCAGTCCCCGAGCTAGCGGAGCCTACAATGAGCAGTTCTTC.

The table lists this clonotype with a few counts. The chain has TRBV20-1 and TRBJ2-7; 7 bases align to TRBD2. The J segment lost 5 bases and the V segment lost 6 bases, leaving 10 bases of the junction unmatched. This CDR3 has 13 amino acids. In germline, CDR1 is DFQATT, CDR2 SNEGSKA (reference sequence). CDR3 coding DNA: TGCAGTGCCGTACAACTAGCGAACCACGAGCAGTACTTC. It translates to CSAVQLANHEQYF.

The sample holds many counts of this clonotype. This sequence joins TRBV28 and TRBJ1-6, with 8 nucleotides matching TRBD1. The CDR3 runs to 16 residues. V lost 6 bases to trimming and J lost 9 bases; unmatched junction nucleotides: 13. From germline, CDR1 is MDHEN and CDR2 SYDVKM. This CDR3 is CASSLRWDRSFSPLHF. CDR3 bases: TGTGCCAGCAGCCTTAGGTGGGACAGGAGTTTTTCACCCCTCCACTTT. Combining the CDR3 with reference TRBV28 and TRBJ1-6 gives the whole variable domain DVKVTQSSRYLVKRTGEKVFLECVQDMDHENMFWYRQDPGLGLRLIYFSYDVKMKEKGDIPEGYSVSREKKERFSLILESASTNQTSMYLCASSLRWDRSFSPLHFGNGTRLTVT.

In its sample, this clonotype was seen a few times. The CDR3 protein is CASSPPRQGVAYEQYF. The CDR3 DNA is TGCGCCAGCAGCCCACCCCGACAGGGGGTTGCCTACGAGCAGTACTTC. The chain couples TRBV5-1 to TRBJ2-7; 9 bases align to TRBD1. The CDR3 length is 16 residues. Germline values: CDR1 SGHRS, CDR2 YFSETQ. J gave up 2 bases and V 4 bases, and 10 bases lay outside the gene matches.

This clonotype was detected ten times or more. This rearrangement joins TRBV4-3 to TRBJ2-5; 8 bases are a match to TRBD2. CDR1 and CDR2 from the germline V gene are LGHNA and YSLEER. The length of the CDR3 is 17 residues. Germline trimming cut 2 bases from V and 5 bases from J; bases unmatched to any gene: 13. CDR3 residues: CASSQFWAGGGRETQYF. The CDR3 DNA reads as TGCGCCAGCAGCCAATTTTGGGCGGGGGGCGGTCGGGAGACCCAGTACTTC.

A few counts support this clonotype. V is TRBV20-1 and J is TRBJ2-1; D is undetermined. The CDR3 has 11 amino acids. Germline V lookup: CDR1 DFQATT, CDR2 SNEGSKA (reference sequence). The V end lost 5 bases, the J end lost 2 bases, and 4 bases lay between the germline ends. The CDR3 bases are TGCAGTGCTCTTACCTACAATGAGCAGTTCTTC. Translation: CSALTYNEQFF.

The chain uses TRBV12-3 or TRBV12-4 and TRBJ1-4; 8 nucleotides match TRBD1. This CDR3 comprises 14 residues. The V and J ends lost 5 bases and 8 bases, in that order; junction bases with no gene match: 7. The DNA of the CDR3 is TGTGCCAGCAGTCTTCAGGGGGCGAGGGAAAAACTGTTTTTT. Translated: CASSLQGAREKLFF.

This clonotype was found many times. CDR3 bases: TGTGCCAGCAGTTTTAACGGGGCTCCGAACACCGGGGAGCTGTTTTTT. This gives the protein CASSFNGAPNTGELFF. The chain is built from TRBV12-3 or TRBV12-4 and TRBJ2-2, with D possibly called TRBD1 or TRBD2 (5 bases each). V lost 3 bases and J lost 0, with 11 bases in between. The CDR3 is 16 residues long.

The J gene is TRBJ2-7, the V gene TRBV4-2; 8 positions match TRBD2. J gave up 3 bases and V 3 bases, and 1 base lay outside the gene matches. CDR3 size: 13 residues. Germline CDR1 is LGHNA and CDR2 is YNFKEQ. The CDR3, as DNA: TGTGCCAGCAGCCAGGGACTAGTCTACGAGCAGTACTTC. Amino acid sequence: CASSQGLVYEQYF.